The 10 T cell receptor beta chains below all came from one sample that was sequenced in a study of blood T cell repertoires in COVID-19. This table comes from immunoSEQ multiplex PCR, and its TCRdb copy is limited to in-frame clones, with some not included. Of 150,000 to 200,000 clones detected, around 90% appear once; the ten largest clones hold 20% to 30%. The sample comprised peripheral blood. The receptors stem from a man in his sixties with acute or convalescent COVID-19.

Only a few counts were recorded for this clone. The chain recombines TRBV19 with TRBJ1-1, with D possibly being TRBD1 (5 bases). The CDR3 extends over 16 amino acids. Per germline, CDR1 LNHDA and CDR2 SQIVND (reference sequence). V was pared by 7 bases and J by 5 bases, with 23 bases between. Written as DNA, the CDR3 is TGTGCCAGTACCGGAAGGCAGGGAAGTGGTGCGACTGAAGCTTTCTTT. It yields the protein CASTGRQGSGATEAFF.

This chain uses TRBV16 with TRBJ1-5, with 8 bases lining up with TRBD1. The V segment lost 2 bases and the J segment 7 bases; nucleotides outside the gene matches: 4. The CDR3 is made up of 14 amino acids. Germline V gene sequence: CDR1 KGHSY, CDR2 FQNENV. The chain's CDR3 is CASSQGQGRQPQHF. CDR3 DNA: TGTGCCAGCAGCCAAGGACAGGGCCGGCAGCCCCAGCATTTT.

The V call is TRBV7-6, the J call TRBJ2-1, with TRBD2 matching 9 bases. The V and J ends lost 2 bases and 5 bases, in that order; junction bases with no gene match: 4. The CDR3 totals 15 residues. CDR1 is SGHVS, CDR2 FNYEAQ, per germline. CDR3 region: CASSLLAGSHNEQFF. DNA for the CDR3: TGTGCCAGCAGCTTACTAGCGGGGAGCCACAATGAGCAGTTCTTC.

The chain employs TRBV3-1 (or the pseudogene TRBV3-2) and TRBJ1-6, with D perhaps matching TRBD1 (6 bases). Germline CDR1 LGHDT, CDR2 YNNKEL (reference sequence). This CDR3 is 14 amino acids long. Deletions cut 8 bases from V and 10 bases from J, with 18 bases between. The CDR3 spells CASVKGGSGSPLHF. DNA of the CDR3: TGTGCCAGCGTCAAGGGGGGGAGTGGGTCACCCCTCCACTTT.

This clone has only a few counts. The V and J genes are TRBV19 and TRBJ1-5, with D maybe TRBD1 (5 bases). The CDR3 totals 12 residues. The V and J ends lost 10 bases and 4 bases respectively, with 11 bases between them. Germline V gives CDR1 LNHDA, CDR2 SQIVND (reference sequence). For the CDR3, the DNA is TGTGCCACCAAGGAGGGGAATCAGCCCCAGCATTTT. Protein product: CATKEGNQPQHF.

This clone has more than one count but fewer than ten. The CDR3 reads CASYLNTEAFF. Here the CDR3 DNA reads TGTGCCAGCTACTTGAACACTGAAGCTTTCTTT. This chain joins TRBV27 and TRBJ1-1, with unresolved D. This CDR3 contains 11 residues. Germline values: CDR1 MNHEY, CDR2 SMNVEV (reference sequence). The germline V and J ends were trimmed by 8 bases and 0 bases, with 4 bases remaining between them.

The V call is TRBV6-5, the J call TRBJ1-1; TRBD1 aligns across 9 bases. CDR3 length: 13 residues. Germline CDR1 is MNHEY and CDR2 is SVGAGI. V shed 8 bases, J shed 5 bases, and the junction held 6 bases outside the gene matches. In DNA form, the CDR3 reads TGTGCCAGCCGACCACAGGGGGCTACTGAAGCTTTCTTT. It encodes CASRPQGATEAFF.

The chain combines TRBV15 with TRBJ2-7; the D gene is possibly TRBD2 (6 bases). The V gene's germline CDR1 is LNHNV and CDR2 YYDKDF (reference sequence). The germline V and J ends were trimmed by 1 base and 3 bases, with 10 bases remaining between them. The CDR3 is 14 residues long. The CDR3 region has the DNA TGTGCCACCAGCAGAGGCGGGGTGAGCTACGAGCAGTACGTC. It translates to CATSRGGVSYEQYV.

The DNA for the CDR3 is TGCAGCGCCCAGCGGGGGAATGGCTACACCTTC. It yields the protein CSAQRGNGYTF. V gene TRBV29-1 combines with J gene TRBJ1-2, with a weak D call TRBD1 (5 bases). Germline values: CDR1 SQVTM, CDR2 ANQGSEA. CDR3 length: 11 residues. Trimming stripped 7 bases from V and 6 bases from J, with 12 bases between.

The V call is TRBV24-1, the J call TRBJ2-1; 11 nucleotides match TRBD2. Germline V lookup: CDR1 KGHDR, CDR2 SFDVKD. Losses at the gene ends were 4 bases for V and 5 bases for J; bases not matched to a gene: 3. The CDR3 has 15 residues. CDR3 sequence: CATSETSGIHNEQFF. For the CDR3, the DNA is TGTGCCACCAGTGAGACTAGCGGGATTCACAATGAGCAGTTCTTC.